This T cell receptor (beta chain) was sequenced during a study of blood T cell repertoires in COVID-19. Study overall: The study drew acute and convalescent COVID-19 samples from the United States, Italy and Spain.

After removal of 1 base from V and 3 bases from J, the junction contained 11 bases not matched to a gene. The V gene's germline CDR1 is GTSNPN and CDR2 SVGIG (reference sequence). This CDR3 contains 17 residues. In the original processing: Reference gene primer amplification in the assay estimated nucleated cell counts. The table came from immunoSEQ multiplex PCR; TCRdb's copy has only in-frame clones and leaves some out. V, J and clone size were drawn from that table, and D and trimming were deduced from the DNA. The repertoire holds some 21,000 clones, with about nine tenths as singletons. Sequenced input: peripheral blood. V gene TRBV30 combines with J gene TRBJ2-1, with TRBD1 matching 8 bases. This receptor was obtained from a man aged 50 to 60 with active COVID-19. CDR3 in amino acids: CAWSGYETGDLYNEQFF. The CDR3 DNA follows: TGTGCCTGGAGTGGGTACGAGACAGGGGACCTCTACAATGAGCAGTTCTTC.